Following are 6 T cell receptor beta chains from one sample sequenced in a study of blood T cell repertoires in COVID-19 (dated by TCRdb to 2018 to 2020). Libraries were made using the immunoSEQ multiplex PCR assay. What TCRdb holds here is the immuneACCESS table cut down to in-frame rearrangements. Part of the clones is not present; checked against another copy, under half of the missing clones reflect an unresolved V gene, and the others are unexplained. Here the sample has 60,000 or so clones; 80% to 90% occur a single time. About 6.9% of the sample is taken by the ten largest. The specimen was peripheral blood. Receptors were obtained from a man aged 60 to 69 with active or convalescent COVID-19.

The gene calls are TRBV6-6 and TRBJ1-4, with 7 positions matching TRBD1. Germline values: CDR1 MNHNY, CDR2 SVGAGI (reference sequence). V trimming: 6 bases; J trimming: 3 bases; junction bases outside the gene matches: 7. CDR3 size: 15 residues. CDR3 loop: CASSTTGKANEKLFF. The CDR3, as DNA: TGTGCCAGCAGCACGACAGGGAAGGCTAATGAAAAACTGTTTTTT.

This clone appeared once. The J gene is TRBJ1-1, the V gene TRBV6-5, with 9 bases aligning to TRBD1. V lost 6 bases, J lost 0 bases, and 2 bases stayed unmatched. CDR1 and CDR2 from the germline V gene are MNHEY and SVGAGI. This CDR3 has 14 amino acids. The DNA of the CDR3 is TGTGCCAGCAGAAGGACAGGGGTGAACACTGAAGCTTTCTTT. It is translated as CASRRTGVNTEAFF.

The chain combines TRBV19 with TRBJ1-5; TRBD1 matches at 10 bases. The CDR3 has 15 residues. V shed 5 bases, J shed 3 bases, and the junction held 4 bases outside the gene matches. Germline CDR1 reads LNHDA; CDR2 reads SQIVND (reference sequence). The CDR3 DNA reads TGTGCCAGTAGTCGACAGGGGGCGAACAATCAGCCCCAGCATTTT. Amino acids: CASSRQGANNQPQHF.

The sample holds one count of this clone. The chain employs TRBV27 and TRBJ1-2; 7 bases match TRBD1. Looked up from germline, CDR1 is MNHEY and CDR2 is SMNVEV (reference sequence). The CDR3 is made up of 13 amino acids. The ends lost 5 bases at V and 2 bases at J; junction bases unmatched: 2. The CDR3 sequence: CASSIQGNYGYTF. CDR3 bases: TGTGCCAGCAGTATACAGGGGAACTATGGCTACACCTTC.

The chain employs TRBV5-6 and TRBJ1-5; TRBD1 matches at 10 bases. Germline V gene lookup returns CDR1 SGHDT and CDR2 YYEEEE. With 4 bases clipped from V and 1 base from J, the junction kept 8 bases outside the gene matches. The CDR3 covers 17 residues. The CDR3 nucleotides read TGTGCCAGCAGCGCAGACAGGGGGCCCGGAAGCAATCAGCCCCAGCATTTT. Residues: CASSADRGPGSNQPQHF.

The CDR3 spells CASSPPEYAMNTEAFF. CDR3 bases: TGTGCCAGTAGCCCCCCGGAGTATGCGATGAACACTGAAGCTTTCTTT. V is TRBV19 and J is TRBJ1-1, with no clear D. The V end was cut by 6 bases, the J end by 0 bases, with 17 bases between. The V gene's germline CDR1 is LNHDA and CDR2 SQIVND (reference sequence). CDR3 size: 16 residues.